This T cell receptor beta chain was profiled in a study of OX40 agonist ivuxolimab in advanced cancers. The assay was immunoSEQ multiplex PCR, and TCRdb's table has in-frame clones only and misses some. The table has about 68,000 clones, around 83% seen once. This clone was detected only a few times. Germline lookup yields CDR1 SGHNT and CDR2 YYREEE (reference sequence). The CDR3 consists of 15 residues. Deletions cut 0 bases from V and 5 bases from J, with 12 bases between. Sequencing used CD4+ or CD8+ T cells sorted from blood, obtained in a trial of the OX40 agonist ivuxolimab. The V call is TRBV5-4, the J call TRBJ2-1; D is undetermined. The receptor comes from an adult with an advanced solid tumor such as melanoma, head and neck, liver or kidney cancer. The CDR3: CASSLGVSKDNEQFF. CDR3 coding DNA: TGTGCCAGCAGCTTGGGGGTGAGTAAAGACAATGAGCAGTTCTTC.